These 23 T cell receptor beta chains came from one sample sequenced in a study of shared clonotypes between healthy human individuals. Sequencing used immunoSEQ multiplex PCR; TCRdb keeps in-frame clones, though not all of them. The sample includes about 490,000 clones, less than 80% of them seen just once. What was sequenced was PBMCs. The receptor source for this set is a woman between 35 and 50 years old in good health. Some clones in this sample may be carry-over from other donors' samples.

This clone was detected only a few times. The sample contains more than one DNA sequence encoding this CDR3. V and J are TRBV9 and TRBJ2-7; a possible D gene is TRBD1 (5 bases). The germline V and J ends were trimmed by 0 bases and 1 base, with 8 bases remaining between them. This CDR3 has 14 amino acids. CDR1 is SGDLS and CDR2 is YYNGEE in the germline V gene. For the CDR3, the DNA is TGTGCCAGCAGCGTAGGGGGCAGTTCCTACGAGCAGTACTTC. This encodes CASSVGGSSYEQYF.

Points on this clone: Other DNA sequences of this sample code for an identical CDR3. The V call is TRBV5-1, the J call TRBJ1-1; D is ambiguous. The CDR3 runs 13 residues. The ends were cut back, 5 bases at V and 0 bases at J, with 8 bases in the middle. Germline V gene lookup returns CDR1 SGHRS and CDR2 YFSETQ. The CDR3 reads CASRAGMNTEAFF. CDR3 nucleotides: TGCGCCAGCAGGGCCGGAATGAACACTGAAGCTTTCTTT.

A single count supports this clone. The chain recombines TRBV6-5 with TRBJ2-7, with D perhaps given as TRBD1 or TRBD2 (6 bases each). Trimming removed 6 bases from V and 4 bases from J, with 19 bases in between. Germline V gene lookup returns CDR1 MNHEY and CDR2 SVGAGI. The CDR3 spans 15 residues. The CDR3 nucleotides read TGTGCCAGCAGCCGTAGTCCCGGGGGCCGTTACGAGCAGTACTTC. This gives the protein CASSRSPGGRYEQYF.

The J gene is TRBJ2-2, the V gene TRBV7-2; D is uncertain. Trimming shortened V by 6 bases and J by 2 bases, and 13 bases separated the two germline ends. The CDR3 totals 15 residues. Germline CDR1 reads SGHTA; CDR2 reads FQGNSA. CDR3 DNA sequence: TGTGCCAGCAGGGAAAAAGAAGTCAACACCGGGGAGCTGTTTTTT. Amino acids: CASREKEVNTGELFF.

A note on this clone: This specimen includes other DNA sequences encoding the same CDR3. The chain employs TRBV28 and TRBJ1-5; D call uncertain. Trimming pared 5 bases from V and 4 bases from J, leaving 6 bases between. The germline CDR1 and CDR2 sequences are MDHEN and SYDVKM. The CDR3 is 12 residues long. This CDR3 is CASSPPNQPQHF. Here the CDR3 DNA reads TGTGCCAGCAGTCCACCAAATCAGCCCCAGCATTTT.

This clone appeared a few times. The chain has TRBV4-2 and TRBJ2-7; 7 nucleotides agree with TRBD2. This CDR3 spans 15 amino acids. CDR1 is LGHNA and CDR2 is YNFKEQ in the germline V gene. V lost 0 bases to trimming and J lost 5 bases; unmatched junction nucleotides: 7. The CDR3 sequence: CASSQDLGGRDEQYF. In DNA, the CDR3 is TGTGCCAGCAGCCAAGACCTTGGCGGGAGAGACGAGCAGTACTTC.

The V call is TRBV5-1, the J call TRBJ2-3, with 10 bases aligning to TRBD1. CDR1 is SGHRS and CDR2 is YFSETQ in the germline V gene. V trimming: 2 bases; J trimming: 2 bases; junction bases outside the gene matches: 8. The CDR3 extends over 17 amino acids. CDR3 region: CASSLRTGQGTTDTQYF. CDR3 DNA: TGCGCCAGCAGCTTAAGGACGGGACAGGGGACCACAGATACGCAGTATTTT.

The J gene is TRBJ2-3, the V gene TRBV11-2, with TRBD2 matching over 13 bases. Trimming at V came to 4 bases and at J to 2 bases, leaving 3 bases not matched to a gene. CDR3 length: 16 amino acids. Looked up from germline, CDR1 is SGHAT and CDR2 is FQNNGV. For the CDR3, the DNA is TGTGCCAGCAGCTGGGGACTAGCGGGGCACACAGATACGCAGTATTTT. Amino acids: CASSWGLAGHTDTQYF.

The rearrangement links TRBV5-1 to TRBJ2-3; possible D gene TRBD2, 5 bases. Deletions cut 4 bases from V and 0 bases from J, with 9 bases between. The CDR3 spans 14 residues. In germline, CDR1 is SGHRS, CDR2 YFSETQ. This chain's CDR3 is CASSPAESTDTQYF. Here the CDR3 DNA reads TGCGCCAGCAGCCCAGCGGAAAGCACAGATACGCAGTATTTT.

The rearrangement uses TRBV28 and TRBJ2-2; 8 nucleotides line up with TRBD2. The CDR3 has 16 amino acids. With V trimmed by 6 bases and J by 2 bases, 8 bases remained unmatched. Germline V CDR1 and CDR2: MDHEN, SYDVKM. The CDR3 coding sequence is TGTGCCAGCAGCAACAGCGGGAGTCCCAACACCGGGGAGCTGTTTTTT. It specifies CASSNSGSPNTGELFF.

Comment on this clone: A single base is all that separates this from a far larger clone, so a read error is likely. The rearrangement uses TRBV27 and TRBJ1-1; no reliable D call. The CDR3 extends over 13 amino acids. Germline V gene data show CDR1 as MNHEY and CDR2 as SMNVEV (reference sequence). Trimming removed 2 bases at V and 12 bases at J, with 16 bases between. The CDR3 region is CASSLGHGLVTFF. CDR3 coding DNA: TGTGCCAGCAGTTTAGGGCACGGATTGGTGACTTTCTTT.

This clone was counted between two and nine times. This CDR3 is CASSSEPGQGQPQHF. CDR3 bases: TGTGCCAGCAGCTCGGAACCGGGACAGGGGCAGCCCCAGCATTTT. The chain joins TRBV9 to TRBJ1-5; 10 bases are a match to TRBD1. V shed 4 bases, J shed 7 bases, and the junction held 8 bases outside the gene matches. CDR3 length: 15 residues. CDR1 SGDLS and CDR2 YYNGEE come from the germline V gene.

This clone was picked up one time. This sequence joins TRBV5-4 and TRBJ2-7; 8 bases align to TRBD2. J lost 3 bases, V lost 4 bases, and 6 bases had no gene match. Germline CDR1 is SGHNT and CDR2 is YYREEE (reference sequence). The CDR3 has 14 residues. The DNA of the CDR3 is TGTGCCAGCAGCGGCTTAGCGGGGAACTACGAGCAGTACTTC. It encodes CASSGLAGNYEQYF.

The V call is TRBV10-3, the J call TRBJ2-7; D possibly corresponds to TRBD1 (6 bases). The CDR3 has 14 residues. Germline CDR1 is ENHRY and CDR2 is SYGVKD. V was trimmed by 7 bases and J by 1 base, leaving 14 bases between them. The CDR3 reads CAIKGGRNSYEQYF. CDR3 bases: TGTGCCATCAAAGGGGGTAGGAATTCCTACGAGCAGTACTTC.

On this clone: The likely explanation is a read error, given a far larger clone one base away. Other DNA variants within this sample encode the same CDR3. The CDR3 bases are TGTGCCAGCAGGGGGGGACCCTACGAGCAGTACTTT. It is translated as CASRGGPYEQYF. This rearrangement joins TRBV7-9 to TRBJ2-7, with D tentatively TRBD2 (6 bases). The CDR3 totals 12 residues. Germline CDR1 and CDR2: SEHNR and FQNEAQ (reference sequence).

This clone was recorded only once. The rearrangement uses TRBV10-3 and TRBJ2-1; possibly TRBD2 for D (6 bases). Trimming stripped 0 bases from V and 9 bases from J, with 12 bases between. Germline V gene lookup returns CDR1 ENHRY and CDR2 SYGVKD. This CDR3 spans 14 amino acids. As DNA, the CDR3 is TGTGCCATCAGTGAGTCGGAGGGTTTCGGTGAGCAGTTCTTC. Translated, it gives CAISESEGFGEQFF.

The genes are TRBV10-3 and TRBJ2-5; D is uncertain. The germline gives CDR1 ENHRY, CDR2 SYGVKD. V was clipped by 0 bases and J by 0 bases, with 2 bases between them. This CDR3 has 13 amino acids. CDR3 in DNA: TGTGCCATCAGTGAGTCTTACCAAGAGACCCAGTACTTC. This codes for CAISESYQETQYF.

The chain recombines TRBV30 with TRBJ2-5; D not resolved. CDR1 and CDR2 from the germline V gene are GTSNPN and SVGIG (reference sequence). V gave up 2 bases and J gave up 3 bases, with 10 bases separating them. This CDR3 is built from 13 residues. DNA for the CDR3: TGTGCCTGGAGTTTTGGATTAAAAGAGACCCAGTACTTC. Translation gives CAWSFGLKETQYF.

The chain uses TRBV15 and TRBJ1-2; maybe TRBD1 (5 bases). The germline CDR1 and CDR2 sequences are LNHNV and YYDKDF (reference sequence). This CDR3 has 14 amino acids. The V and J ends lost 1 base and 8 bases respectively, with 14 bases between them. The CDR3 DNA is TGTGCCACCAGCAGAGGTGGGGCATTGGAGGGCTACACCTTC. Translating gives CATSRGGALEGYTF.

The rearrangement links TRBV9 to TRBJ2-7; D may match TRBD1 or TRBD2 (5 bases each). CDR1 and CDR2 (germline): SGDLS, YYNGEE. There are 15 residues in the CDR3. With 0 bases removed from V and 6 bases from J, the gap between germline ends came to 16 bases. CDR3 residues: CASSVDGDPRGEQYF. The CDR3 bases are TGTGCCAGCAGCGTAGATGGGGACCCCCGGGGCGAGCAGTACTTC.

This chain connects TRBV29-1 to TRBJ2-1; D might be TRBD2 (6 bases). The CDR3 length is 11 residues. Germline V gives CDR1 SQVTM, CDR2 ANQGSEA. Trimming cost V 4 bases and J 8 bases, with 9 bases left between them. CDR3 sequence reads: CSVGLVDEQFF. The CDR3 nucleotides are TGCAGCGTTGGACTAGTCGATGAGCAGTTCTTC.

The rearrangement joins TRBV5-1 to TRBJ2-7; TRBD1 aligns across 7 bases. Looked up from germline, CDR1 is SGHRS and CDR2 is YFSETQ. The junction had 7 bases not matched to a gene; V was cut back by 2 bases and J by 2 bases. The CDR3 runs to 15 residues. The CDR3 bases are TGCGCCAGCAGCTTAGACGGGACAGCCACCTACGAGCAGTACTTC. Translated: CASSLDGTATYEQYF.

The chain employs TRBV6-5 and TRBJ1-6; 7 bases agree with TRBD1. V was pared by 6 bases and J by 7 bases, with 9 bases of the junction left unmatched. Looked up from germline, CDR1 is MNHEY and CDR2 is SVGAGI. This CDR3 has 15 amino acids. The CDR3 sequence is CASRTPGQKNSPLHF. DNA of the CDR3: TGTGCCAGCAGGACACCGGGACAGAAAAATTCACCCCTCCACTTT.